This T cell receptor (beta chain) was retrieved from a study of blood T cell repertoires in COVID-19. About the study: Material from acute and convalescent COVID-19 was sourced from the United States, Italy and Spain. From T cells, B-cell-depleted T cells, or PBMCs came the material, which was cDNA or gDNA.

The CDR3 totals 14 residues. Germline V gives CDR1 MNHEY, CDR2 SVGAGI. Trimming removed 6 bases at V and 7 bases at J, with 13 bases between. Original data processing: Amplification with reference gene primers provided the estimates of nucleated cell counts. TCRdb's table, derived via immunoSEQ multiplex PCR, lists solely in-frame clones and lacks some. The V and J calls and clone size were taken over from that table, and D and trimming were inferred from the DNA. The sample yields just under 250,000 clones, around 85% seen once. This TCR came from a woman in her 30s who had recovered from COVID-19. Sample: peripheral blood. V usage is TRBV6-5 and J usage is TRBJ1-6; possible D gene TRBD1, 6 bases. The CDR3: CASSWDNQNSPLHF. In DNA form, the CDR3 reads TGTGCCAGCAGCTGGGACAATCAAAATTCACCCCTCCACTTT.